This T cell receptor beta chain was obtained from a study of blood T cell repertoires in COVID-19. This table comes from immunoSEQ multiplex PCR, and its TCRdb copy is limited to in-frame clones, with some not included. The sample holds about 240,000 clones, about nine tenths seen once. Concerning this clone itself: Other DNA sequences in this specimen translate into the identical CDR3.

Sequenced material: peripheral blood. The source is a man aged 60 to 75 who had recovered from COVID-19.

The CDR3 protein is CASSQGLAGAPGDEQYF. Written as DNA, the CDR3 is TGTGCCAGCAGCCAAGGACTAGCGGGGGCCCCGGGGGACGAGCAGTACTTC. This chain uses TRBV4-2 with TRBJ2-7, with 12 bases lining up with TRBD2. The junction had 9 bases not matched to a gene; V was cut back by 1 base and J by 5 bases. The CDR3 extends over 17 amino acids. Germline-derived CDR1 and CDR2 are LGHNA and YNFKEQ.